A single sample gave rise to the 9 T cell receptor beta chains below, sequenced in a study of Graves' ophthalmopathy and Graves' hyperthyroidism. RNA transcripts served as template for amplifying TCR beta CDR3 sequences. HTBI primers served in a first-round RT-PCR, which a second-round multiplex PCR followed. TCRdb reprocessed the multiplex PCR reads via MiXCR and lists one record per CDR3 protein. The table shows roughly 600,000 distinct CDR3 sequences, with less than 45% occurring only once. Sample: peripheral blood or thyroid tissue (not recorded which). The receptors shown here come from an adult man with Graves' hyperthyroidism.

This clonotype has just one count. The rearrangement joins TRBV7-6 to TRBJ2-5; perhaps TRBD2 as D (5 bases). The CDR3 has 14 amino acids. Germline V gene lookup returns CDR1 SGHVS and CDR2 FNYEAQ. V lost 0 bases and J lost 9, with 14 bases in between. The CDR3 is CASSLADWNQPQYF. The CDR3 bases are TGTGCCAGCAGCTTAGCGGACTGGAATCAGCCCCAGTACTTC.

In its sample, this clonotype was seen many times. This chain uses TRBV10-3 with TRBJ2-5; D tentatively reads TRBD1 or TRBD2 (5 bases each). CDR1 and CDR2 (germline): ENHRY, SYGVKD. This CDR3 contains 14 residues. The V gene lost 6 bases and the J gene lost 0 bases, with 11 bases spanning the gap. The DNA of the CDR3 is TGTGCCATCAGCGGGACGGCGGACCAAGAGACCCAGTACTTC. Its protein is CAISGTADQETQYF.

CDR3: CSVGPSTDTQYF. The CDR3, as DNA: TGCAGCGTTGGTCCTAGCACAGATACGCAGTATTTT. The gene calls are TRBV29-1 and TRBJ2-3; no firm D call. Germline CDR1 reads SQVTM; CDR2 reads ANQGSEA. The CDR3 spans 12 residues. Trimming removed 4 bases from V and 0 bases from J, with 5 bases in between.

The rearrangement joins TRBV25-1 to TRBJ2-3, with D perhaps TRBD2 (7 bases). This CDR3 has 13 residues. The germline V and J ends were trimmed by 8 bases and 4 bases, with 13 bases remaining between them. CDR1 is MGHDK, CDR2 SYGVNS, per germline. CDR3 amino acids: CASQGGGPDTQYF. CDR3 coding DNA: TGTGCCAGCCAGGGAGGGGGGCCAGATACGCAGTATTTT.

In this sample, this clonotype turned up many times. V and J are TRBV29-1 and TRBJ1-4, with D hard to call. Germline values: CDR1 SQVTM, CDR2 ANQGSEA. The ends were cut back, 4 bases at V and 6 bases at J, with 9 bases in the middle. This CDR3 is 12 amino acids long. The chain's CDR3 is CSVGRRDEKLFF. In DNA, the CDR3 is TGCAGCGTTGGCAGGCGGGATGAAAAACTGTTTTTT. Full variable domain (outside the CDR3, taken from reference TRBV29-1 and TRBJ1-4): SAVISQKPSRDICQRGTSLTIQCQVDSQVTMMFWYRQQPGQSLTLIATANQGSEATYESGFVIDKFPISRPNLTFSTLTVSNMSPEDSSIYLCSVGRRDEKLFFGSGTQLSVL.

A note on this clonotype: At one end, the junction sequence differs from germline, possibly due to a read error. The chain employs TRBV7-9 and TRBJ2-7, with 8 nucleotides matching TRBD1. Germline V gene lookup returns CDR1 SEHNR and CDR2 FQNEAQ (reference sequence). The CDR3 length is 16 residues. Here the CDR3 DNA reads TGCGCCAGCAGCCAAGCAGACAGGGGCGAATCCTGCGAGCAGTACTTC. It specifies CASSQADRGESCEQYF.

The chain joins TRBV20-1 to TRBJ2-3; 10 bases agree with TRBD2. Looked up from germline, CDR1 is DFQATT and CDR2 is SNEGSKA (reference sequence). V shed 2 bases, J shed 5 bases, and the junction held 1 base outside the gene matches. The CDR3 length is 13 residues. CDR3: CSARLAGVDTQYF. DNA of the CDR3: TGCAGTGCTAGACTAGCGGGAGTAGATACGCAGTATTTT.

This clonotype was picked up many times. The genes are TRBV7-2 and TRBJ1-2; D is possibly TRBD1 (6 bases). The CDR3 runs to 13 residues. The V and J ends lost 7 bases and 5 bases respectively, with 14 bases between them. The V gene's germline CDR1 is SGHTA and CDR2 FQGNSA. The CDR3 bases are TGTGCCAGCAACCTACAGGGAAGTTATGGCTACACCTTC. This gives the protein CASNLQGSYGYTF.

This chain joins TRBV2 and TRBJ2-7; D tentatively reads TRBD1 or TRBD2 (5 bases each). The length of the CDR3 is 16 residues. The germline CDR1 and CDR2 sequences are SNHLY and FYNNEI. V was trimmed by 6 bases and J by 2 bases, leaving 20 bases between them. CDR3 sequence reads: CASSTPSGRHPYEQYF. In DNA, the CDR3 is TGTGCCAGCAGCACCCCTTCGGGACGGCATCCCTACGAGCAGTACTTC. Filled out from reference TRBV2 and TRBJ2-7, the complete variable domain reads EPEVTQTPSHQVTQMGQEVILRCVPISNHLYFYWYRQILGQKVEFLVSFYNNEISEKSEIFDDQFSVERPDGSNFTLKIRSTKLEDSAMYFCASSTPSGRHPYEQYFGPGTRLTVT.